The 3 T cell receptor beta chains below all came from one sample that was sequenced in a study of CD8 T cells in Susac syndrome. Random-hexamer reverse transcription was applied to roughly 0.5 to 1 ug RNA. A single record per CDR3 protein comes from TCRdb applying MiXCR to the immunoSEQ multiplex PCR reads. The table shows 300,000 or so distinct CDR3 sequences, with approximately 90% occurring only once. The sequenced sample consisted of CD4+ T cells from PBMCs. The receptors here all came from a human donor with multiple sclerosis.

This clonotype was found a few times. This chain links TRBV6-2 or TRBV6-3 with TRBJ2-5, with TRBD1 identical over 9 bases. The junction had 6 bases not matched to a gene; V was cut back by 9 bases and J by 7 bases. The CDR3 is made up of 12 amino acids. Per the germline V gene, CDR1 is MNHEY and CDR2 is SVGEGT. The CDR3 loop reads CASGGQGVTQYF. The CDR3 nucleotides read TGTGCCAGTGGGGGACAGGGTGTGACCCAGTACTTC.

Here the CDR3 DNA reads TGCAGTGCTCAGCCGGGACAGGAACCCTACGAGCAGTACTTC. It codes for CSAQPGQEPYEQYF. The chain employs TRBV20-1 and TRBJ2-7; 8 nucleotides line up with TRBD1. The CDR3 runs 14 residues. The junction had 8 bases not matched to a gene; V was cut back by 5 bases and J by 2 bases. Per germline, CDR1 DFQATT and CDR2 SNEGSKA (reference sequence).

V and J are TRBV28 and TRBJ2-5; TRBD2 matches 13 bases. The ends lost 5 bases at V and 3 bases at J; junction bases unmatched: 6. The CDR3 has 16 residues. Germline V gene sequence: CDR1 MDHEN, CDR2 SYDVKM. CDR3 amino acids: CASSPSGLAGKETQYF. In DNA, the CDR3 is TGTGCCAGCAGTCCATCGGGACTAGCGGGAAAAGAGACCCAGTACTTC.